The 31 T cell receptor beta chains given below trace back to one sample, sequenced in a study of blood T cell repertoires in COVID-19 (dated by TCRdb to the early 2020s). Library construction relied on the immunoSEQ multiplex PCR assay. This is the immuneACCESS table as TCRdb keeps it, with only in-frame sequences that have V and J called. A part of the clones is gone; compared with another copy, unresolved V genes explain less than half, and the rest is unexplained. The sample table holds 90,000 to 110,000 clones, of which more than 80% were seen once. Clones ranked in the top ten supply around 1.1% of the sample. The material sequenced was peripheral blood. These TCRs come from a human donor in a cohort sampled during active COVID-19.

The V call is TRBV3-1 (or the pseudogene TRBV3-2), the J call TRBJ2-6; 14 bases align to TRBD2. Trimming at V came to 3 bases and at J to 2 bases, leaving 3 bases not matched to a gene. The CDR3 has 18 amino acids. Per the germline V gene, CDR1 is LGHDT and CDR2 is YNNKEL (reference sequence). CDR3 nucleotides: TGTGCCAGCAGCCACAGACTAGCGGGGGGGCCTGGGGCCAACGTCCTGACTTTC. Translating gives CASSHRLAGGPGANVLTF.

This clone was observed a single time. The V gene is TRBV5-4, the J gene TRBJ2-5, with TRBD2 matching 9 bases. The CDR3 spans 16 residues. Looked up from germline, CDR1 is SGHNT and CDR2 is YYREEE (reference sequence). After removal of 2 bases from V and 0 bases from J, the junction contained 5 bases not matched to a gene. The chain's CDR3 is CASSLGAGGYQETQYF. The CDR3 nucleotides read TGTGCCAGCAGCTTAGGGGCGGGGGGGTACCAAGAGACCCAGTACTTC.

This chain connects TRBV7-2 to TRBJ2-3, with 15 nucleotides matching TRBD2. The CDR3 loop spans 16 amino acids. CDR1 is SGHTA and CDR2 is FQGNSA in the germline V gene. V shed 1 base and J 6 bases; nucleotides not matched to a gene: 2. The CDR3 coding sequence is TGTGCCAGCAGCTTAGTAGGGACTAGCGGGAGGGATACGCAGTATTTT. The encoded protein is CASSLVGTSGRDTQYF.

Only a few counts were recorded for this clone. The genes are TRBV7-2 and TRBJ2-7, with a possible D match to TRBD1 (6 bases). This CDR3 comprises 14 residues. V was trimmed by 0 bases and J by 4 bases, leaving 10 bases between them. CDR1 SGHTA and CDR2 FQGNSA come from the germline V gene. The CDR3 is CASSLALGQYEQYF. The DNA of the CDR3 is TGTGCCAGCAGCTTAGCCCTCGGACAGTACGAGCAGTACTTC.

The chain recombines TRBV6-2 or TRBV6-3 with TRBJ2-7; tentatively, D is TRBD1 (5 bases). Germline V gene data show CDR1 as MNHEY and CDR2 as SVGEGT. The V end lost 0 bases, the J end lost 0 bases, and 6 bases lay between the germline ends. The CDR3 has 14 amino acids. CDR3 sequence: CASSYSGLSYEQYF. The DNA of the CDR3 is TGTGCCAGCAGTTACTCGGGGCTCTCCTACGAGCAGTACTTC.

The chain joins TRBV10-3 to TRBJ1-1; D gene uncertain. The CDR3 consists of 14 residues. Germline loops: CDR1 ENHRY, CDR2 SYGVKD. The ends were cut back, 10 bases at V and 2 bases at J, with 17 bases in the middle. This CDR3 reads CATGAGILNTEAFF. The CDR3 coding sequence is TGTGCCACGGGAGCCGGGATCCTCAACACTGAAGCTTTCTTT.

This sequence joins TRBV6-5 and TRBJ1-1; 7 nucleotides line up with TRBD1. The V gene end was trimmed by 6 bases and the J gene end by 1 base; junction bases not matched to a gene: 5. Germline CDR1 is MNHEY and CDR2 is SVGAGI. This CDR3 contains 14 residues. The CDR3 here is CASSPGQPNTEAFF. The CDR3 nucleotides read TGTGCCAGCAGCCCGGGACAGCCGAACACTGAAGCTTTCTTT.

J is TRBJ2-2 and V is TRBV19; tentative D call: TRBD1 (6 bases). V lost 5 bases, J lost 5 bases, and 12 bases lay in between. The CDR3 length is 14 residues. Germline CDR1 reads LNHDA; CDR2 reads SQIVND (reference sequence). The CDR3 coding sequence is TGTGCCAGTAGTGGGGGCGCAGGGACCGGGGAGCTGTTTTTT. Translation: CASSGGAGTGELFF.

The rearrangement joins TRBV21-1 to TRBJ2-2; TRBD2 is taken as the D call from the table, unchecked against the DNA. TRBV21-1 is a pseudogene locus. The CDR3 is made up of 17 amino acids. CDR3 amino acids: CASSKEASGYSTGELFF. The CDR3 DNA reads TGTGCCAGCAGCAAAGAGGCTAGCGGGTATAGCACCGGGGAGCTGTTTTTT.

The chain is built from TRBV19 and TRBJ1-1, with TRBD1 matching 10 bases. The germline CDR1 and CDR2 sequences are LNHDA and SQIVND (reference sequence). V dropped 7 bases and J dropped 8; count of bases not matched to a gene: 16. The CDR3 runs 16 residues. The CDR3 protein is CASTPRQGAGLREAFF. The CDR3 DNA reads TGTGCCAGTACGCCGAGACAGGGGGCCGGCCTTCGGGAAGCTTTCTTT.

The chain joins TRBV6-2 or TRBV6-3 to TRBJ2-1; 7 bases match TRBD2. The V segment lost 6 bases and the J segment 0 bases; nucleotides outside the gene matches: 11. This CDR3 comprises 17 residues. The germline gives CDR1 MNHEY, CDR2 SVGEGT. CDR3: CASSLRAGGISYNEQFF. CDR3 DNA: TGTGCCAGCAGCCTACGGGCCGGGGGGATCTCCTACAATGAGCAGTTCTTC.

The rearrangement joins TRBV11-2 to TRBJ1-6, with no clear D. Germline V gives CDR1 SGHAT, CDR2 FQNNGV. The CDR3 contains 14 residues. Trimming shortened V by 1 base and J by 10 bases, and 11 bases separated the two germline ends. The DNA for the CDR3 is TGTGCCAGCAGCTTAGGGGAGCCGTACTCACCCCTCCACTTT. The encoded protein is CASSLGEPYSPLHF.

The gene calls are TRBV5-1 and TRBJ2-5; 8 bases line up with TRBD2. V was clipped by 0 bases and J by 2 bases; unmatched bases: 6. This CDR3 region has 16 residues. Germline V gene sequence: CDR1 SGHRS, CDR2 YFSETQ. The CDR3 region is CASSLVSSGLQETQYF. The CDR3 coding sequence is TGCGCCAGCAGCTTGGTGTCTAGCGGGTTGCAAGAGACCCAGTACTTC.

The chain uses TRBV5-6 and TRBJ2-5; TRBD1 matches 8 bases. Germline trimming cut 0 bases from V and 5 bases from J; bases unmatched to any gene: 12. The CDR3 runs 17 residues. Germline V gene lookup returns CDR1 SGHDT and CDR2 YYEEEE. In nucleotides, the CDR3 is TGTGCCAGCAGCTTGGTGGTGGGTGACAGGGGTGGCGAGACCCAGTACTTC. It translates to CASSLVVGDRGGETQYF.

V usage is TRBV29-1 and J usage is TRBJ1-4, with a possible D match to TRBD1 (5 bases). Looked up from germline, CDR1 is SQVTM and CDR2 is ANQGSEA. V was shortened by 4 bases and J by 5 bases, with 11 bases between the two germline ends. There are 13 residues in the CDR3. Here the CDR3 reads CSVGTRINEKLFF. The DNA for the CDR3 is TGCAGCGTTGGGACAAGAATCAATGAAAAACTGTTTTTT.

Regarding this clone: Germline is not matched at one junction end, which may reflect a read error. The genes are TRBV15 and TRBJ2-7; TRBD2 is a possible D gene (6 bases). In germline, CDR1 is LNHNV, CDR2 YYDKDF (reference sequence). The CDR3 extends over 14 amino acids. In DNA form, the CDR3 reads TGTGCCACCAGCAGAGGGGGGACTCCCGACCCAACGGACTTC. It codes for CATSRGGTPDPTDF. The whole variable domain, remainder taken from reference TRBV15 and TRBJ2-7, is DAMVIQNPRYQVTQFGKPVTLSCSQTLNHNVMYWYQQKSSQAPKLLFHYYDKDFNNEADTPDNFQSRRPNTSFCFLDIRSPGLGDTAMYLCATSRGGTPDPTDFGPGTRLTVT.

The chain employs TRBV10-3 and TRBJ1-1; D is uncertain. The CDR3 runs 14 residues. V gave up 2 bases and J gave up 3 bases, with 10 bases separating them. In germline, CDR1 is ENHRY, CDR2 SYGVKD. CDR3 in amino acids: CAISETGFYTEAFF. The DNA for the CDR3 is TGTGCCATCAGTGAGACGGGATTCTACACTGAAGCTTTCTTT.

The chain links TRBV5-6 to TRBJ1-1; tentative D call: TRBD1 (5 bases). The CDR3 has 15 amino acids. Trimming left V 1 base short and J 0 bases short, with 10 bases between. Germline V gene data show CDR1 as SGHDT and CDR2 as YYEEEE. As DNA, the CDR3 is TGTGCCAGCAGCTTGATGGGGCTTATGAACACTGAAGCTTTCTTT. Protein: CASSLMGLMNTEAFF.

The CDR3 is CASGKDTAYNSPLHF. The DNA of the CDR3 is TGTGCCAGCGGAAAGGACACGGCCTATAATTCACCCCTCCACTTT. V is TRBV2 and J is TRBJ1-6; the D gene is possibly TRBD1 (5 bases). Germline V lookup: CDR1 SNHLY, CDR2 FYNNEI. The CDR3 loop spans 15 amino acids. Between the trimmed V and J ends, which lost 8 bases and 2 bases, there was a span of 13 bases. Together with reference TRBV2 and TRBJ1-6, the CDR3 gives the full variable domain: EPEVTQTPSHQVTQMGQEVILRCVPISNHLYFYWYRQILGQKVEFLVSFYNNEISEKSEIFDDQFSVERPDGSNFTLKIRSTKLEDSAMYFCASGKDTAYNSPLHFGNGTRLTVT.

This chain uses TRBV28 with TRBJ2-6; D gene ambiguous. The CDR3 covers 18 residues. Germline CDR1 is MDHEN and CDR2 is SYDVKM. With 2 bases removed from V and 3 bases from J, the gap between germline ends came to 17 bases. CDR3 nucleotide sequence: TGTGCCAGCAGTTTAAGCAGGCCTCCGGTTTTTGGGGCCAACGTCCTGACTTTC. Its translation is CASSLSRPPVFGANVLTF.

DNA of the CDR3: TGTGCCAGCTCGGTACTCGGCGGATCGCATAACAATGAGCAGTTCTTC. It yields the protein CASSVLGGSHNNEQFF. The genes are TRBV18 and TRBJ2-1, with D hard to call. Germline CDR1 and CDR2: KGHSH and LQKENI. The germline V and J ends were trimmed by 6 bases and 5 bases, with 20 bases remaining between them. The CDR3 has 16 amino acids.

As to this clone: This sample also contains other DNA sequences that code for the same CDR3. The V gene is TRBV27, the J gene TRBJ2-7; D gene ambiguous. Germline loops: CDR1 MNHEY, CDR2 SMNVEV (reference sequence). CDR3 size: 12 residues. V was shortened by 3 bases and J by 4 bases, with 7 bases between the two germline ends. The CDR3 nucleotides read TGTGCCAGCAGTTTCCCGGGTTACGAGCAGTACTTC. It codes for CASSFPGYEQYF.

The CDR3 nucleotides read TGTGCCAGTAGTGGGCAGGGAGGGGAGACCCAGTACTTC. Residues: CASSGQGGETQYF. The chain recombines TRBV19 with TRBJ2-5, with 7 bases aligning to TRBD2. The J segment lost 5 bases and the V segment lost 5 bases, leaving 5 bases of the junction unmatched. The CDR3 is made up of 13 amino acids. Germline-derived CDR1 and CDR2 are LNHDA and SQIVND (reference sequence).

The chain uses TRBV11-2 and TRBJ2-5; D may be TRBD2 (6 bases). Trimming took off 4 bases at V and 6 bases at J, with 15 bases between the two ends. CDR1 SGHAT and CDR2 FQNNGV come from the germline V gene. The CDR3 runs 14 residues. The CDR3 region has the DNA TGTGCCAGCAGCTCCGGCCTAGCGAGGAAGACCCAGTACTTC. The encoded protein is CASSSGLARKTQYF. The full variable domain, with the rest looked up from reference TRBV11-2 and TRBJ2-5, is EAGVAQSPRYKIIEKRQSVAFWCNPISGHATLYWYQQILGQGPKLLIQFQNNGVVDDSQLPKDRFSAERLKGVDSTLKIQPAKLEDSAVYLCASSSGLARKTQYFGPGTRLLVL.

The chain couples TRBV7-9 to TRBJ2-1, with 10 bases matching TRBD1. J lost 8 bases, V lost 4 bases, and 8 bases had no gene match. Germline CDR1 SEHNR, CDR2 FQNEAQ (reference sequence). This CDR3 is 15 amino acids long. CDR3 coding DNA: TGTGCCAGCAGCTCGCGACAGGGGGCCGAGGATGAGCAGTTCTTC. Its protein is CASSSRQGAEDEQFF.

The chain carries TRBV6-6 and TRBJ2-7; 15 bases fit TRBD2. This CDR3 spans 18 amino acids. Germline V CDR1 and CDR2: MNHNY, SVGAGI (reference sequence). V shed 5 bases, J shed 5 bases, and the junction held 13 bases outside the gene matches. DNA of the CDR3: TGTGCCAGCAGTCGGACGGGACTAGCGGGAGGTGGCGGGGACGAGCAGTACTTC. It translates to CASSRTGLAGGGGDEQYF.

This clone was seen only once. As DNA, the CDR3 is TGTGCCAGCAGTTCGACAGCAGGCACAGATACGCAGTATTTT. The encoded protein is CASSSTAGTDTQYF. The rearrangement joins TRBV28 to TRBJ2-3; D perhaps matches TRBD1 (5 bases). Germline lookup yields CDR1 MDHEN and CDR2 SYDVKM. The CDR3 covers 14 residues. The germline V and J ends were trimmed by 4 bases and 1 base, with 9 bases remaining between them.

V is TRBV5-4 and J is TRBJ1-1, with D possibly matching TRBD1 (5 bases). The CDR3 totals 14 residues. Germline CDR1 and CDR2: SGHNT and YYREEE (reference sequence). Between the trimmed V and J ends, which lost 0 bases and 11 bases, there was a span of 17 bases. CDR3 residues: CASSLGAGEAGAFF. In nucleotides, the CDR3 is TGTGCCAGCAGCTTGGGGGCGGGGGAGGCCGGTGCTTTCTTT.

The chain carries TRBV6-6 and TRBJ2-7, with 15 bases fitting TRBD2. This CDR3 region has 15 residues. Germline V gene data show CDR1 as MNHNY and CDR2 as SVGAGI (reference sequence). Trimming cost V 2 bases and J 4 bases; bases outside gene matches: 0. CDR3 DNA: TGTGCCAGCAGTTACGGGACTAGCGGGGGGTACGAGCAGTACTTC. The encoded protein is CASSYGTSGGYEQYF.

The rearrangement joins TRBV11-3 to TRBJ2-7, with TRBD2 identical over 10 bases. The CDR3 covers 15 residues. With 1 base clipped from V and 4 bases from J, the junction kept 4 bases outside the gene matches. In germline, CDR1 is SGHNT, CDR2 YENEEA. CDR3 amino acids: CASSLGSGGAYEQYF. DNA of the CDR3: TGTGCCAGCAGCTTAGGGAGCGGGGGGGCGTACGAGCAGTACTTC.

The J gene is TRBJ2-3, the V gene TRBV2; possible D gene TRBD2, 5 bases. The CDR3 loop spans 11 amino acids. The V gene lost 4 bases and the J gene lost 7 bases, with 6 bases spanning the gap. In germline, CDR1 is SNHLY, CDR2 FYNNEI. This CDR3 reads CASSGENTQYF. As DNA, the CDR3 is TGTGCCAGCAGTGGGGAGAATACGCAGTATTTT.